These 2 T cell receptor beta chains were all obtained from the same sample, sequenced in a study of shared clonotypes between healthy human individuals. The data were produced by immunoSEQ multiplex PCR, yet TCRdb's version contains in-frame clones alone and is incomplete. The table records around 2,000,000 clones, roughly 94% of them present only once. The sequencing sample was made of naive CD4+ T cells sorted from blood. Noted subset: CD45RA+ positively selected. Receptor source: a man between 18 and 35 years old in good health.

The chain's CDR3 is CASSSDRGPLSWLFF. DNA for the CDR3: TGTGCCAGCAGCTCCGACAGGGGCCCTCTGAGTTGGCTGTTTTTT. J is TRBJ1-4 and V is TRBV7-9, with 8 bases identical to TRBD1. The CDR3 has 15 residues. Germline V gene data show CDR1 as SEHNR and CDR2 as FQNEAQ (reference sequence). Germline trimming cut 4 bases from V and 14 bases from J; bases unmatched to any gene: 15.

The J gene is TRBJ2-5, the V gene TRBV9; D perhaps matches TRBD2 (7 bases). The ends were cut back, 6 bases at V and 3 bases at J, with 21 bases in the middle. The CDR3 covers 16 residues. Germline V gene sequence: CDR1 SGDLS, CDR2 YYNGEE. The CDR3 DNA follows: TGTGCCAGCAATCCTTCCGGCGGGGGCGTTAAAGAGACCCAGTACTTC. Encoded protein: CASNPSGGGVKETQYF.